This TCR beta chain originates from a study of T cells in Graves' hyperthyroidism and ophthalmopathy. This clonotype was counted at least ten times. This CDR3 is 14 amino acids long. With 6 bases removed from V and 0 bases from J, the gap between germline ends came to 9 bases. The V gene's germline CDR1 is LGHNT and CDR2 FRNRAP. Regions amplified from RNA transcripts were the TCR beta CDR3 regions. TCR CDR3 underwent first-round RT-PCR with the HTBI primer set. TCRdb passed the multiplex PCR reads through MiXCR, listing each CDR3 protein once. Seen here are about 610,000 distinct CDR3 sequences, roughly 46% observed once, and the top ten hold roughly 7.7%.

J is TRBJ1-3 and V is TRBV12-5, with a possible D match to TRBD1 (6 bases). The receptor comes from a woman aged 18-30 years with Graves' hyperthyroidism. The sequenced sample was peripheral blood or thyroid tissue (not recorded which). CDR3 bases: TGTGCTAGTGGCCGGGACATCTCTGGAAACACCATATATTTT. Protein product: CASGRDISGNTIYF.